This TCR beta chain came from a study of blood T cell repertoires in COVID-19. In the study overall: Sources were T cells, B-cell-depleted T cells, or PBMCs; the material itself was cDNA or gDNA.

Details on this clone: The same CDR3 can be traced to other DNA sequences in this sample.

After removal of 3 bases from V and 4 bases from J, the junction contained 4 bases not matched to a gene. CDR1 and CDR2 from the germline V gene are KGHSH and LQKENI. CDR3 length equals 15 residues. Original handling: Amplification of reference gene primers provided the estimated nucleated cell counts. Generated by immunoSEQ multiplex PCR, the TCRdb table keeps only in-frame clones and is missing some. That table gives V, J and clone size, and the DNA gave D and trimming. The sample contains 100,000 or so clones, 75% to 90% of which appear only once. The TCR originated in a woman in her 70s with active or convalescent COVID-19. Sequencing was carried out using peripheral blood. The chain carries TRBV18 and TRBJ1-5, with 9 positions matching TRBD1. The CDR3 region has the DNA TGTGCCAGCTCACCGGACAGGGGAGGAAATCAGCCCCAGCATTTT. The encoded protein is CASSPDRGGNQPQHF.